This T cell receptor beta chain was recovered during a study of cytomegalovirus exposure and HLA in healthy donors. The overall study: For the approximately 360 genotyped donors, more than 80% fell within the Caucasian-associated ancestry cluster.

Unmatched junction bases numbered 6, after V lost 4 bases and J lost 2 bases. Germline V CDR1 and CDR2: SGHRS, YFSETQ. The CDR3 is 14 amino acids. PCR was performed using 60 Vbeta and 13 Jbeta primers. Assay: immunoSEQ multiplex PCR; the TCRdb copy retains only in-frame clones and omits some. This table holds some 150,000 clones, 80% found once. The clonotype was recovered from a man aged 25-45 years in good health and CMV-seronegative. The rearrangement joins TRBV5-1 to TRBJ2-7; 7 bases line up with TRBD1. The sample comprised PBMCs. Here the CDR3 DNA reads TGCGCCAGCAGCGCACAGGGGTCCCCCTACGAGCAGTACTTC. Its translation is CASSAQGSPYEQYF.